This T cell receptor beta chain was obtained from a study of untreated major depressive disorder. Using immunoSEQ multiplex PCR, the repertoire was profiled, and TCRdb retains in-frame clones only, with some absent. The sample shows 15,000 to 25,000 clones, 85% of them seen only once. Each depressed patient was pairwise matched to a non-depressed control for sex, age, current smoking status and body mass index. Around 28 ml of peripheral blood was collected per donor. The CDR3 runs 13 residues. With 6 bases removed from V and 5 bases from J, the gap between germline ends came to 8 bases. In germline, CDR1 is MGHDK, CDR2 SYGVNS.

This chain joins TRBV25-1 and TRBJ1-6, with D uncertain. The source is a woman in her 30s in good health. Sequencing used CD4+ T cells from PBMCs. CDR3 amino acids: CASRVGDNSPLHF. Written as DNA, the CDR3 is TGTGCCAGCAGGGTGGGTGATAATTCACCCCTCCACTTT.